These T cell receptor beta chains were read from a single sample in a study of Graves' ophthalmopathy and Graves' hyperthyroidism. TCRdb re-derived calls from the multiplex PCR reads in MiXCR, one entry per CDR3 protein. The sample records some 170,000 distinct CDR3 sequences, roughly two fifths being singletons. Sequenced: peripheral blood. Receptor source: a man younger than 45 with Graves' ophthalmopathy. Both conserved end residues are part of each CDR3. The order of the fields is D gene, clone size, J gene, V gene, CDR3 protein, CDR3 DNA. The D gene is left open where the match is weak. The size entry is marked missing in some rows and otherwise reads once, few, many or a size class.

TRBD1 . TRBJ1-2 TRBV7-8 CASSQGTANYGYTF TGTGCCAGCAGCCAAGGGACAGCTAACTATGGCTACACCTTC
. . TRBJ1-1 TRBV6-1 CASDLSNTEAFF TGTGCCAGCGACCTATCGAACACTGAAGCTTTCTTT
. . TRBJ2-7 TRBV12-3/TRBV12-4 CASSFRTEQYF TGTGCCAGCAGTTTCCGGACCGAGCAGTACTTC
TRBD2 many TRBJ2-7 TRBV27 CASSLRQIKREEQYF TGTGCCAGCAGTTTGCGGCAGATCAAGCGGGAGGAGCAGTACTTC
. . TRBJ1-1 TRBV6-2/TRBV6-3 CASKSKDENTEAFF TGCGCCAGCAAAAGCAAGGACGAGAACACTGAAGCTTTCTTT
. . TRBJ2-5 TRBV29-1 CSVKVQGSGETQYF TGCAGCGTAAAAGTACAGGGTAGTGGGGAGACCCAGTACTTC
. . TRBJ1-1 TRBV6-1 CASSERFLSGVNTEAFF TGTGCCAGCAGTGAACGATTTCTGTCAGGTGTGAACACTGAAGCTTTCTTT
. . TRBJ2-7 TRBV7-9 CASSSLRVAYEQYF TGTGCCAGCAGCTCTCTAAGGGTGGCATACGAGCAGTACTTC
. many TRBJ2-7 TRBV3-1 CASSQGELRGMGEQYF TGTGCCAGCAGCCAAGGGGAGCTAAGGGGGATGGGCGAGCAGTACTTC
. many TRBJ2-2 TRBV28 CASSDGKKNTGELFF TGTGCCAGCAGTGATGGAAAGAAGAACACCGGGGAGCTGTTTTTT
TRBD2 many TRBJ2-5 TRBV15 CATRLAGYQETQYF TGTGCCACCAGATTAGCGGGGTACCAAGAGACCCAGTACTTC
TRBD2 . TRBJ2-7 TRBV27 CASSLSAGGLYEQYF TGTGCCAGCAGTTTATCGGCGGGAGGTTTGTACGAGCAGTACTTC
TRBD1 many TRBJ2-7 TRBV20-1 CSARAPSGQRYNEQYF TGCAGTGCTAGAGCGCCCTCGGGACAGCGTTACAACGAGCAGTACTTC
. many TRBJ2-7 TRBV5-1 CASSLSSGGTYEQYF TGCGCCAGCAGCTTGTCGAGCGGAGGCACCTACGAGCAGTACTTC
. many TRBJ2-3 TRBV24-1 CATSDGGTDTQYF TGTGCCACCAGTGATGGGGGCACAGATACGCAGTATTTT
TRBD1 many TRBJ2-7 TRBV10-3 CAIRGTGDEQYF TGTGCCATCAGGGGGACAGGGGACGAGCAGTACTTC
TRBD2 . TRBJ2-7 TRBV10-3 CAIRTSGSGEQYF TGTGCCATCAGGACTAGCGGGAGCGGCGAGCAGTACTTC
. many TRBJ1-1 TRBV6-5 CASSYANTRNTEAFF TGTGCCAGCAGTTACGCAAACACACGGAACACTGAAGCTTTCTTT
. . TRBJ2-5 TRBV7-8 CASSLGLLQETQYF TGTGCCAGCAGCTTAGGACTCTTACAAGAGACCCAGTACTTC
. many TRBJ1-1 TRBV19 CASSVTSGGTEAFF TGTGCCAGTAGCGTGACCTCCGGGGGTACTGAAGCTTTCTTT
TRBD1 many TRBJ1-2 TRBV5-4 CASTFGTDYSYGYTF TGTGCCAGCACCTTTGGGACAGATTACTCTTATGGCTACACCTTC
. . TRBJ1-1 TRBV20-1 CSGFKNTEAFF TGCAGTGGGTTTAAGAACACTGAAGCTTTCTTT
. many TRBJ2-4 TRBV20-1 CSPEGEGKNIQYF TGCAGTCCGGAGGGGGAGGGCAAAAACATTCAGTACTTC
. many TRBJ1-2 TRBV27 CASSLGQPTNYGYTF TGTGCCAGCAGTTTAGGACAGCCTACTAACTATGGCTACACCTTC
TRBD1 many TRBJ2-7 TRBV12-3/TRBV12-4 CASMPSVSGTDSYEQYF TGTGCCAGCATGCCCTCCGTCTCCGGGACAGACTCCTACGAGCAGTACTTC
. once TRBJ1-6 TRBV7-8 CASSPDRGVNSPLHF TGTGCCAGCAGCCCGGACCGTGGCGTTAATTCACCCCTCCACTTT
TRBD1 . TRBJ1-4 TRBV11-2 CASGRQGHNEKLFF TGTGCCAGCGGACGACAGGGACATAATGAAAAACTGTTTTTT
. . TRBJ2-7 TRBV7-2 CASSSRGEGNEQYF TGTGCCAGCAGCTCCAGGGGGGAGGGGAACGAGCAGTACTTC
. many TRBJ1-5 TRBV2 CASKGGNQPQHF TGTGCCAGCAAAGGGGGCAATCAGCCCCAGCATTTT
TRBD1 . TRBJ2-7 TRBV28 CASSAPGQALEQYF TGTGCCAGCAGTGCCCCGGGACAGGCGCTGGAGCAGTACTTC